The 14 T cell receptor beta chains listed next were all sequenced from one sample in a study of blood T cells in healthy people across ages. Primed by a sample-barcoded 5' primer and a J-beta primer mix, a second PCR proceeded for about 7 to 11 cycles. TCRdb independently ran MiXCR on the 5' RACE reads; one entry per CDR3 protein. The sample shows 730,000 or so distinct CDR3 sequences, about 40% of them seen only once. Sample: blood. All receptors come from a woman aged 60-75 years in good health.

This clonotype was seen only a few times. The rearrangement uses TRBV4-3 and TRBJ2-7; D not resolved. The V and J ends lost 0 bases and 7 bases respectively, with 16 bases between them. The CDR3 is 15 amino acids. Per the germline V gene, CDR1 is LGHNA and CDR2 is YSLEER. CDR3 sequence: CASSQDLGGYNEQYF. Written as DNA, the CDR3 is TGCGCCAGCAGCCAAGATCTCGGCGGTTACAATGAGCAGTACTTC.

This clonotype was detected a few times. The chain couples TRBV27 to TRBJ2-3; 13 bases agree with TRBD2. CDR3 length equals 17 residues. V lost 9 bases to trimming and J lost 2 bases; unmatched junction nucleotides: 11. CDR1 and CDR2 (germline): MNHEY, SMNVEV (reference sequence). The CDR3 protein is CASSPTTSGGVTDTQYF. For the CDR3, the DNA is TGTGCCAGTAGTCCGACTACTAGCGGGGGGGTCACAGATACGCAGTATTTT.

In its sample, this clonotype was seen a few times. The rearrangement joins TRBV3-1 to TRBJ2-1; 9 bases are shared with TRBD1. CDR3 size: 19 residues. Germline V lookup: CDR1 LGHDT, CDR2 YNNKEL (reference sequence). The V gene end was trimmed by 0 bases and the J gene end by 2 bases; junction bases not matched to a gene: 11. The CDR3 is CASSQEGQGLAGPYNEQFF. The CDR3 nucleotides are TGTGCCAGCAGCCAAGAGGGACAGGGTTTGGCGGGACCCTACAATGAGCAGTTCTTC.

This clonotype was found a few times. V and J are TRBV7-2 and TRBJ1-6, with a possible D match to TRBD1 (5 bases). Germline lookup yields CDR1 SGHTA and CDR2 FQGNSA. Trimming pared 5 bases from V and 0 bases from J, leaving 11 bases between. This CDR3 region has 16 residues. This CDR3 reads CASSAPGSSYNSPLHF. The CDR3 bases are TGTGCCAGCAGCGCACCAGGGAGCTCCTATAATTCACCCCTCCACTTT.

The rearrangement links TRBV29-1 to TRBJ2-1, with 11 bases fitting TRBD1. Germline assignment: CDR1 SQVTM and CDR2 ANQGSEA. Trimming removed 3 bases from V and 7 bases from J; junction bases left unmatched: 2. This CDR3 has 13 amino acids. The CDR3 here is CSVDGTGGNEQFF. The DNA for the CDR3 is TGCAGCGTTGACGGGACAGGGGGTAATGAGCAGTTCTTC.

The V call is TRBV7-2, the J call TRBJ2-7, with D maybe TRBD2 (5 bases). The CDR3 is 14 amino acids. V lost 6 bases and J 2 bases, leaving 14 bases between the germline ends. CDR1 and CDR2 from the germline V gene are SGHTA and FQGNSA. DNA of the CDR3: TGTGCCAGCAGACGTGAAGGAGGCCCCTACGAGCAGTACTTC. Its translation: CASRREGGPYEQYF. The full variable domain, its missing parts supplied by reference TRBV7-2 and TRBJ2-7, is GAGVSQSPSNKVTEKGKDVELRCDPISGHTALYWYRQSLGQGLEFLIYFQGNSAPDKSGLPSDRFSAERTGGSVSTLTIQRTQQEDSAVYLCASRREGGPYEQYFGPGTRLTVT.

The chain uses TRBV25-1 and TRBJ2-5; TRBD1 is a possible D gene (6 bases). The V and J ends lost 3 bases and 5 bases respectively, with 19 bases between them. Germline CDR1 is MGHDK and CDR2 is SYGVNS. This CDR3 has 16 residues. The CDR3 is CASSDNVVDRSETQYF. The CDR3 nucleotides read TGTGCCAGCAGTGACAATGTCGTGGACAGAAGTGAGACCCAGTACTTC.

DNA of the CDR3: TGCAGTGCTAGAGCGGGATTGAATATGGAGGCCCAGTACTTC. Encoded protein: CSARAGLNMEAQYF. The gene calls are TRBV20-1 and TRBJ2-5, with TRBD2 as a possible D gene (5 bases). The CDR3 extends over 14 amino acids. Trimming shortened V by 1 base and J by 9 bases, and 18 bases separated the two germline ends. CDR1 is DFQATT, CDR2 SNEGSKA, per germline (reference sequence).

The V call is TRBV6-5, the J call TRBJ2-1; TRBD1 is a possible D gene (6 bases). Looked up from germline, CDR1 is MNHEY and CDR2 is SVGAGI. Trimming removed 7 bases at V and 7 bases at J, with 17 bases between. This CDR3 region has 14 residues. The CDR3: CASTRTGFGNEQFF. The CDR3 DNA follows: TGTGCCAGCACCCGAACAGGGTTTGGAAATGAGCAGTTCTTC.

This chain's CDR3 is CASSSGTSGGANEQFF. DNA of the CDR3: TGTGCCAGCAGCTCGGGGACTAGCGGGGGGGCCAATGAGCAGTTCTTC. The chain carries TRBV11-2 and TRBJ2-1, with 16 bases that match TRBD2. Germline-derived CDR1 and CDR2 are SGHAT and FQNNGV. CDR3 length equals 16 residues. Trimming cost V 4 bases and J 6 bases; bases outside gene matches: 3.

The J gene is TRBJ2-5, the V gene TRBV7-9; no definite D call. Germline V gene sequence: CDR1 SEHNR, CDR2 FQNEAQ (reference sequence). Deletions cut 0 bases from V and 3 bases from J, with 2 bases between. The CDR3 extends over 12 amino acids. The CDR3 DNA sequence: TGTGCCAGCAGCTTAGCTAAAGAGACCCAGTACTTC. Protein: CASSLAKETQYF.

The J gene is TRBJ2-3, the V gene TRBV6-2 or TRBV6-3, with 7 nucleotides matching TRBD1. The V segment lost 2 bases and the J segment 2 bases; nucleotides outside the gene matches: 4. CDR3 length: 15 residues. CDR1 is MNHEY and CDR2 is SVGEGT in the germline V gene. The CDR3 here is CASSYGQVDTDTQYF. CDR3 DNA: TGTGCCAGCAGTTACGGACAGGTTGACACAGATACGCAGTATTTT.

The V and J genes are TRBV6-6 and TRBJ2-5, with 8 bases fitting TRBD1. Germline CDR1 MNHNY, CDR2 SVGAGI (reference sequence). The CDR3 has 14 residues. Trimming cost V 5 bases and J 11 bases; bases outside gene matches: 13. CDR3 loop: CASSPLDRAGEQYF. The CDR3 nucleotides are TGTGCCAGCAGTCCGTTGGACAGGGCCGGGGAGCAGTACTTC.

The chain employs TRBV28 and TRBJ2-1; 8 bases are shared with TRBD2. V lost 9 bases and J lost 10; bases outside the gene matches: 23. The CDR3 totals 17 residues. The germline V gene encodes CDR1 MDHEN and CDR2 SYDVKM. The CDR3 loop reads CASKGWASGFSSYEQFF. CDR3 coding DNA: TGTGCCAGTAAGGGATGGGCTAGCGGGTTTAGCTCCTACGAGCAGTTCTTC.